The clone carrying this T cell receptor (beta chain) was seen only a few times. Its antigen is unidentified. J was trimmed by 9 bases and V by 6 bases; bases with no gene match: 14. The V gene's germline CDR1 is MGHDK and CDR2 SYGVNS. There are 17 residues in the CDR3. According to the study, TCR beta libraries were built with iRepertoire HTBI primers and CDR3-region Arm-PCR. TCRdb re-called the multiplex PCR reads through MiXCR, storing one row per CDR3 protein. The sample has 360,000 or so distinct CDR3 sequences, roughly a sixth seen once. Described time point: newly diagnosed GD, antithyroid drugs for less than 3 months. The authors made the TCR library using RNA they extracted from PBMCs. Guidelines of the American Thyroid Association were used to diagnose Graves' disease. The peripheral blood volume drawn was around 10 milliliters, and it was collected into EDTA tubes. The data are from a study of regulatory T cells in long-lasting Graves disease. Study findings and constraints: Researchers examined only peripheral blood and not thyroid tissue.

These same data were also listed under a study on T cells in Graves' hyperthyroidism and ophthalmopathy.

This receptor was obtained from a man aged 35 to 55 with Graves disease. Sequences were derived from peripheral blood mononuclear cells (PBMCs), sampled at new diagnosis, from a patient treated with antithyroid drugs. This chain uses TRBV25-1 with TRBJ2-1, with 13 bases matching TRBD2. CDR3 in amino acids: CASRDTRLAGGLGEQFF. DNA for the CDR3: TGTGCCAGCAGGGATACTCGACTAGCGGGGGGACTGGGTGAGCAGTTCTTC.